Listed below are T cell receptor beta chains from one sample, sequenced in a study of blood T cell repertoires in COVID-19. Produced via immunoSEQ multiplex PCR; TCRdb's table is partial and in-frame only. The table includes around 140,000 clones, approximately 89% detected once. The sample taken for sequencing was peripheral blood. The receptors shown here come from a woman in her fifties or sixties with acute or convalescent COVID-19. The CDR3 runs from the conserved cysteine through the conserved F or W. A D gene is named only where the DNA matches it firmly.

>TRBV5-5|TRBD1|TRBJ2-5
CASFGQGRGETQYF
TGTGCCAGCTTCGGACAGGGTAGAGGGGAGACCCAGTACTTC
>TRBV9|.|TRBJ1-2
CASSVVEVSSWGYTF
TGTGCCAGCAGCGTAGTTGAGGTCTCGTCTTGGGGCTACACCTTC
>TRBV6-2/TRBV6-3|.|TRBJ2-7
CASSYSNRAGSWEQYF
TGTGCCAGCAGTTACTCGAATCGAGCGGGCTCCTGGGAGCAGTACTTC
>TRBV27|.|TRBJ1-4
CASRWGGATNEKLFF
TGTGCCAGCAGGTGGGGGGGGGCAACTAATGAAAAACTGTTTTTT
>TRBV28|.|TRBJ1-5
CASTEQHQPQHF
TGTGCCAGCACTGAACAACATCAGCCCCAGCATTTT
>TRBV15|TRBD1|TRBJ1-1
CATSRDRGRFEAFF
TGTGCCACCAGCCGAGACAGGGGGCGGTTTGAAGCTTTCTTT
>TRBV19|.|TRBJ2-2
CASSTLLRGNTGELFF
TGTGCCAGTAGTACCCTCCTCAGGGGTAACACCGGGGAGCTGTTTTTT
>TRBV14|TRBD2|TRBJ2-2
CASSQEGRGNTGELFF
TGTGCCAGCAGCCAAGAGGGGAGGGGGAACACCGGGGAGCTGTTTTTT
>TRBV5-4|TRBD2|TRBJ2-1
CASSSGAGAYNEQFF
TGTGCCAGCAGCTCTGGAGCGGGGGCCTACAATGAGCAGTTCTTC
>TRBV6-5|TRBD1|TRBJ1-3
CASSSGTGSGNTIYF
TGTGCCAGCAGTTCCGGGACAGGGTCTGGAAACACCATATATTTT
>TRBV12-3/TRBV12-4|.|TRBJ1-5
CASSNRDTPSQHF
TGTGCCAGCAGTAACCGGGACACCCCGTCCCAGCATTTT
>TRBV19|TRBD1|TRBJ1-1
CASSTTGGGEAFF
TGTGCCAGTAGTACCACAGGGGGAGGGGAAGCTTTCTTT
>TRBV30|.|TRBJ1-6
CAWSPPRVSYNSPLHF
TGTGCCTGGAGCCCACCCCGGGTCTCCTATAATTCACCCCTCCACTTT
>TRBV6-6|TRBD1|TRBJ1-6
CASSPRTGRNNSPLHF
TGTGCCAGCAGTCCCAGGACAGGGAGAAATAATTCACCCCTCCACTTT
>TRBV19|.|TRBJ1-1
CASSIEPSRTEAFF
TGTGCCAGTAGTATAGAACCTTCGCGGACTGAAGCTTTCTTT
>TRBV20-1|.|TRBJ1-5
CSASRSLGRWVSNQPQHF
TGCAGTGCTAGTAGGTCCTTGGGGAGGTGGGTAAGCAATCAGCCCCAGCATTTT
>TRBV5-1|.|TRBJ2-6
CASSYTGNQASGANVLTF
TGCGCCAGCAGCTACACAGGGAACCAAGCCTCTGGGGCCAACGTCCTGACTTTC
>TRBV9|.|TRBJ1-3
CASSVGLGRAGNTIYF
TGTGCCAGCAGCGTAGGTTTGGGGCGCGCCGGAAACACCATATATTTT
>TRBV6-2/TRBV6-3|TRBD1|TRBJ2-2
CASSPRQGRTGELFF
TGTGCCAGCAGTCCCCGACAGGGACGCACCGGGGAGCTGTTTTTT
>TRBV4-1|.|TRBJ1-2
CASSQGGGYYGYTF
TGCGCCAGCAGCCAAGGTGGGGGCTACTATGGCTACACCTTC
>TRBV2|.|TRBJ2-7
CASSEAQWGGREQYF
TGTGCCAGCAGTGAAGCTCAATGGGGAGGCCGCGAGCAGTACTTC
>TRBV27|.|TRBJ1-6
CASRGLRDGNSPLHF
TGTGCCAGCAGGGGACTCCGGGACGGAAATTCACCCCTCCACTTT